This TCR beta chain was retrieved from a study of blood T cell repertoires in COVID-19 (dated by TCRdb to 2020 to 2022). Regarding the research as a whole: Samples from collaborators originated in the United States, Italy and Spain and spanned both the acute and convalescent phases of COVID-19. The material from the prospective study consisted of cDNA or gDNA derived from T cells, B-cell-depleted T cells, or PBMCs. Subjects who had been exposed to COVID-19, were actively infected with it, or had recovered from it provided the deeply sampled blood TCRbeta repertoires that made up the dataset. The repertoires were released in a freely available public database meant as a resource for research on the immune response to SARS-CoV-2. The samples were drawn from the first 160 participants of the ongoing ImmuneRACE study and from 1,254 subjects provided by 6 global collaborators. Sample metadata almost always included a de-identified subject ID, COVID-19 status, age in years and sex. Where HLA class I and class II types were available, the types were taken from metadata supplied by the sample provider, not from assay-based typing. The paper's findings and limits, for the study overall: The amount of clinical and demographic metadata varied by source and participant and was provided uncurated.

At one collaborating source in Seattle, patients were enrolled during active infection and were followed longitudinally through the course of disease. Whole blood was collected in K2EDTA tubes by collaborating institutions according to the institutions' own protocols. For TCRbeta analysis, collaborators shipped samples as frozen whole blood, isolated PBMCs, or DNA extracted from either of those sample types. TCRbeta CDR3 regions were amplified from genomic DNA by means of the immunoSEQ Assay, a bias-controlled multiplex PCR. The source study handled its data this way. The number of nucleated cells in each sample was estimated from the amplification of reference gene primers within the assay. To quantify the absolute abundance of each unique TCRbeta CDR3 rearrangement, sequence reads were collapsed and filtered. For each sample, productive Simpson clonality was calculated as the square root of Simpson's diversity index across productive rearrangements. The source is immuneACCESS, and TCRdb retained only in-frame sequences with V and J called. Part of the clones is not carried over; for the studies checked, unresolved V genes explain less than half of this, and the remainder is unexplained. D and trimming were read from the DNA, whereas the V and J calls and clone size are those reported in that table. For this sample the table gives around 270,000 clones, of which more than 85% were detected only once. The ten largest clones take up 2% to 3% of the sample.

This clone occurred a few times. The antigen it recognizes is unknown. No much larger clone exists at a distance of one base, and base qualities are not known. The source material was peripheral blood. The TCR originated in a young adult with COVID-19, enrolled during active disease.

The encoded CDR3 is CASSLGDNQPQHF. The nucleotide sequence reads TGTGCCAGCAGCTTAGGGGACAATCAGCCCCAGCATTTT. In this chain, TRBV14 is recombined with TRBJ1-5; matching of 5 bases hints at TRBD1 as the D gene. The CDR3 goes from the cysteine to the phenylalanine over 13 residues. The kept DNA is CDR3 alone, 39 bases in frame from the first base. V is clipped by 5 bases and J by 3 bases, and the sequence between their germline boundaries is 8 bases long. CDR1 and CDR2 were assigned from the germline V gene as SGHDN and FVKESK.